A selection of T cell receptor beta chains follows, all from one sample in a study of technical replicates of blood from a few donors. The assay was immunoSEQ multiplex PCR, and TCRdb's table has in-frame clones only and misses some. The sample consists of tens of thousands of clones, approximately 83% of them appearing once. Sequenced material: PBMCs. Receptor source: a human donor in good health. Some clones in this sample may be carry-over from other donors' samples. The CDR3 runs from the conserved cysteine through the conserved F or W. Fields, in order: CDR3 length, D gene, V gene, clone size, J gene, CDR3 protein, CDR3 DNA. D genes are given only for firm matches. The size of a clone is reported for some rows only, either as once, few or many, or as a class for expanded clones.

>14|NA|TRBV29-1|NA|TRBJ2-1
CSGGGADSYNEQFF
TGCAGCGGGGGTGGGGCGGATTCCTACAATGAGCAGTTCTTC
>15|TRBD1|TRBV2|NA|TRBJ1-1
CASSELQGVTTEAFF
TGTGCCAGCAGTGAATTGCAGGGGGTCACCACTGAAGCTTTCTTT
>16|TRBD1|TRBV11-3|NA|TRBJ2-2
CASSLWTGANTGELFF
TGTGCCAGCAGCCTGTGGACAGGGGCGAACACCGGGGAGCTGTTTTTT
>14|NA|TRBV7-9|NA|TRBJ1-4
CASSLLAPNEKLFF
TGTGCCAGCAGCTTATTGGCCCCTAATGAAAAACTGTTTTTT
>14|TRBD1|TRBV5-1|NA|TRBJ2-5
CASSLTGGAETQYF
TGCGCCAGCAGCTTGACAGGGGGCGCGGAGACCCAGTACTTC
>13|TRBD1|TRBV19|NA|TRBJ1-1
CASSPLDRGEAFF
TGTGCCAGTAGTCCGCTGGACAGGGGCGAGGCTTTCTTT
>13|TRBD1|TRBV5-1|once|TRBJ1-2
CASSQGDRGGYTF
TGCGCCAGCAGCCAGGGGGATCGCGGTGGCTACACCTTC
>16|TRBD1|TRBV27|NA|TRBJ1-1
CASSPDRVYMDTEAFF
TGTGCCAGCAGTCCGGACAGGGTTTATATGGACACTGAAGCTTTCTTT
>13|NA|TRBV6-5|NA|TRBJ1-2
CASRDGGTYGYTF
TGTGCCAGCAGGGACGGTGGGACTTATGGCTACACCTTC
>14|TRBD2|TRBV11-2|NA|TRBJ2-7
CASSLWGGFGEQYF
TGTGCCAGCTCCCTCTGGGGAGGGTTCGGCGAGCAGTACTTC
>15|TRBD1|TRBV18|NA|TRBJ1-2
CASSPPGQGAEGYTF
TGTGCCAGCTCACCTCCAGGACAGGGGGCGGAAGGCTACACCTTC
>13|NA|TRBV27|NA|TRBJ2-7
CASSIRVTYEQYF
TGTGCCAGCAGCATCAGGGTCACCTACGAGCAGTACTTC
>13|NA|TRBV29-1|once|TRBJ2-1
CSVLGGLDNEQFF
TGCAGCGTCCTTGGGGGACTTGACAATGAGCAGTTCTTC
>14|NA|TRBV7-2|NA|TRBJ1-1
CASSLGAGNTEAFF
TGTGCCAGCAGCTTAGGGGCGGGGAACACTGAAGCTTTCTTT
>14|NA|TRBV28|NA|TRBJ1-4
CASVSYPTNEKLFF
TGTGCCAGCGTAAGCTATCCAACTAATGAAAAACTGTTTTTT
>15|NA|TRBV29-1|few|TRBJ1-1
CSGMRRLGGNTEAFF
TGCAGCGGGATGAGGAGGCTAGGGGGGAACACTGAAGCTTTCTTT
>14|NA|TRBV6-5|NA|TRBJ1-2
CASRPGQSSYGYTF
TGTGCCAGCAGACCGGGACAAAGTTCCTATGGCTACACCTTC
>15|TRBD2|TRBV7-9|NA|TRBJ2-1
CASSPSGSSYNEQFF
TGTGCCAGCAGCCCCAGCGGGAGCTCCTACAATGAGCAGTTCTTC
>15|NA|TRBV4-1|NA|TRBJ1-1
CASSQEIGLNTEAFF
TGCGCCAGCAGCCAAGAAATCGGGTTGAACACTGAAGCTTTCTTT
>12|NA|TRBV21-1|NA|TRBJ2-7
CASSPQANEQYF
TGTGCCAGCAGCCCCCAAGCCAACGAGCAGTACTTC
>17|NA|TRBV4-1|NA|TRBJ2-7
CASSPSAAGALGYEQYF
TGCGCCAGCAGCCCAAGTGCCGCGGGGGCCCTCGGCTACGAGCAGTACTTC
>13|TRBD1|TRBV5-8|NA|TRBJ2-2
CASSLQGSGELFF
TGTGCCAGCAGCCTACAGGGGTCCGGGGAGCTGTTTTTT
>15|NA|TRBV18|NA|TRBJ1-6
CASSPQDISGRPLHF
TGTGCCAGCTCACCACAGGACATCTCCGGTAGGCCCCTCCACTTT
>14|NA|TRBV27|NA|TRBJ2-3
CASSLFLSGGTQYF
TGTGCCAGCAGTTTATTCCTTAGTGGAGGGACGCAGTATTTT
>14|TRBD2|TRBV2|NA|TRBJ2-1
CASTGTSGRSEQFF
TGTGCCAGCACCGGGACTAGCGGGAGGTCTGAGCAGTTCTTC
>14|NA|TRBV7-9|NA|TRBJ1-2
CASSLAGQSYGYTF
TGTGCCAGCAGCTTAGCGGGGCAGTCCTATGGCTACACCTTC
>13|NA|TRBV19|NA|TRBJ2-7
CASSKEITYEQYF
TGTGCCAGTAGTAAGGAGATAACCTACGAGCAGTACTTC
>14|NA|TRBV7-6|NA|TRBJ2-7
CASSPPQGSYEQYF
TGTGCCAGCAGCCCTCCCCAGGGCTCCTACGAGCAGTACTTC
>12|TRBD1|TRBV10-3|NA|TRBJ2-7
CAIGQAPYEQYF
TGTGCCATCGGACAGGCACCCTACGAGCAGTACTTC
>15|NA|TRBV5-1|NA|TRBJ1-2
CASSTDLPGDYGYTF
TGCGCCAGCAGCACCGACCTTCCCGGGGACTATGGCTACACCTTC
>16|NA|TRBV19|NA|TRBJ1-5
CASSISQQGSNQPQHF
TGTGCCAGTAGTATCTCTCAGCAGGGTAGCAATCAGCCCCAGCATTTT
>14|NA|TRBV7-9|NA|TRBJ2-7
CASSLGGTVYEQYF
TGTGCCAGCAGCTTAGGTGGAACAGTCTACGAGCAGTACTTC
>14|NA|TRBV19|NA|TRBJ1-1
CASIKGRGRTEAFF
TGTGCCAGTATCAAGGGCAGGGGTCGAACTGAAGCTTTCTTT
>16|NA|TRBV19|NA|TRBJ1-1
CASSPVGGRQNTEAFF
TGTGCCAGTAGTCCCGTTGGAGGCAGGCAGAACACTGAAGCTTTCTTT
>15|NA|TRBV5-6|NA|TRBJ1-3
CASSFPTDSGNTIYF
TGTGCCAGCAGCTTTCCGACAGACTCTGGAAACACCATATATTTT
>15|TRBD2|TRBV15|once|TRBJ2-2
CATSRLAANTGELFF
TGTGCCACCAGCAGACTAGCGGCGAACACCGGGGAGCTGTTTTTT
>16|NA|TRBV5-1|NA|TRBJ2-2
CASSLAVRGNTGELFF
TGCGCCAGCAGCCTCGCGGTCAGGGGGAACACCGGGGAGCTGTTTTTT
>11|TRBD1|TRBV29-1|NA|TRBJ1-3
CSVERDSWRGF
TGCAGCGTTGAAAGGGACAGTTGGCGAGGGTTT
>13|NA|TRBV6-5|NA|TRBJ2-1
CASSRLTGSEQFF
TGTGCCAGCAGTCGCCTGACAGGTAGCGAGCAGTTCTTC
>16|NA|TRBV10-3|NA|TRBJ2-6
CAISGQSYSGANVLTF
TGTGCCATCAGTGGACAGTCATACTCTGGGGCCAACGTCCTGACTTTC
>11|NA|TRBV5-6|NA|TRBJ1-2
CASSLNSGYTF
TGTGCCAGCAGCCTGAACAGTGGCTACACCTTC
>16|TRBD2|TRBV7-7|NA|TRBJ2-2
CASSRKRGGDTGELFF
TGTGCCAGCAGCCGGAAGCGGGGGGGCGACACCGGGGAGCTGTTTTTT
>17|NA|TRBV11-1|NA|TRBJ1-3
CASSLSPGRFSGNTIYF
TGTGCCAGCAGCTTATCCCCAGGGCGCTTCTCTGGAAACACCATATATTTT
>19|NA|TRBV7-9|NA|TRBJ2-3
CASSSTSFREGSHTDTQYF
TGTGCCAGCAGCTCCACCTCCTTCCGAGAAGGTAGCCACACAGATACGCAGTATTTT
>14|NA|TRBV19|NA|TRBJ1-4
CASSPGTMPEKLFF
TGTGCCAGTAGCCCCGGGACAATGCCTGAAAAACTGTTTTTT
>15|NA|TRBV6-5|NA|TRBJ2-5
CASSYSARNGGEQYF
TGTGCCAGCAGTTACTCGGCTCGGAACGGGGGAGAGCAGTACTTC
>14|NA|TRBV11-2|NA|TRBJ1-2
CASSSGEREYGYTF
TGTGCCAGCAGTTCGGGGGAAAGGGAATACGGCTACACCTTC
>16|TRBD2|TRBV9|NA|TRBJ2-3
CASTLTSGGAEDTQYF
TGTGCCAGCACCCTTACCTCCGGGGGGGCTGAAGATACGCAGTATTTT
>18|TRBD2|TRBV7-2|NA|TRBJ2-5
CASSQRLAGGGIWETQYF
TGTGCCAGCAGCCAAAGGCTAGCGGGGGGAGGGATCTGGGAGACCCAGTACTTC
>13|NA|TRBV5-8|NA|TRBJ1-1
CASSLDALTEAFF
TGTGCCAGCAGCTTGGATGCGCTTACTGAAGCTTTCTTT